Listed below are T cell receptor beta chains from one sample, sequenced in a study of blood T cell repertoires in COVID-19. Sequencing was performed with immunoSEQ multiplex PCR; in TCRdb, only in-frame clones are kept and a portion is missing. The sample yields 25,000 to 30,000 clones, over 75% seen once. Sequencing used peripheral blood. The receptors were gathered from an elderly woman with COVID-19, enrolled during active disease. Both conserved end residues are trimmed from each CDR3. Clone size, where shown, is once, few, many, or a class for clones that have expanded.

j_gene	v_gene	abundance	CDR3aa
TRBJ2-5	TRBV5-1	-	ASSTGTSGPGAQETQY
TRBJ1-1	TRBV5-1	-	ASSPGQVNTEAF
TRBJ1-2	TRBV19	few	ASSIAARSGNYGYT
TRBJ1-5	TRBV27	-	ASSQTLLRAQGQPQH
TRBJ1-2	TRBV7-2	-	ASSRPGTVTYGYT
TRBJ2-2	TRBV5-6	-	ASKTRGIGGELF
TRBJ1-1	TRBV6-1	-	ASSEGGRFQAF
TRBJ1-2	TRBV5-4	-	ASSLDRNYGYT
TRBJ1-2	TRBV12-2	-	ASRPRTGGLDGYT
TRBJ2-3	TRBV6-5	-	ASSSDRGRGTDTQY
TRBJ1-2	TRBV18	-	ASSQSTGDGGYT
TRBJ1-4	TRBV11-2	-	ASSLVVPGEKLF
TRBJ2-7	TRBV19	-	ASSINRGYEQY
TRBJ2-5	TRBV10-1	-	ASSVRTGPRETQY
TRBJ1-2	TRBV2	-	ASSEALRGYGYT
TRBJ2-7	TRBV15	-	ATSSNRGRVDEQY
TRBJ1-2	TRBV2	once	ASSGQTFLYGYT
TRBJ2-1	TRBV4-2	-	ASSLGLSSSYNEQF
TRBJ2-1	TRBV30	once	AWSDGTVNEQF
TRBJ1-2	TRBV30	-	AWTLDRAYGYT
TRBJ2-3	TRBV6-5	-	ASSYRGGGTDTQY
TRBJ2-7	TRBV4-1	few	ASSQERGSSYEQY
TRBJ1-6	TRBV4-2	-	ASSQDAFSIRAGSPLH
TRBJ2-5	TRBV5-4	-	ASSQPISGGAETQY
TRBJ2-1	TRBV27	-	ASSLSYRSYNEQF
TRBJ2-2	TRBV4-1	-	ASSQVSANTGELF
TRBJ1-6	TRBV19	-	ASSTGTGANNSPLH
TRBJ2-1	TRBV12-3/TRBV12-4	-	ASSGTKGEQF
TRBJ1-2	TRBV5-8	few	ASSLGTRHSNYGYT
TRBJ1-5	TRBV10-2	once	ASTSGAHQPQH
TRBJ1-5	TRBV5-8	-	ASSSEGHYSNQPQH
TRBJ1-5	TRBV10-3	-	AIKHSPDQPQH
TRBJ2-7	TRBV5-1	-	ASSLRTESYEQY
TRBJ1-5	TRBV19	-	ASSFTGAMDQPQH
TRBJ1-6	TRBV19	-	ATAGRPGSPLH
TRBJ2-5	TRBV11-3	large	ASSLDPTSGGTYQETQY
TRBJ1-2	TRBV4-2	-	ASSQGQGAGSDYGYT
TRBJ2-5	TRBV11-2	-	ASSLGASGIQETQY
TRBJ1-6	TRBV7-2	-	ASSLDGRGRFSPLH
TRBJ1-4	TRBV6-5	-	ASRISGQENEKLF
TRBJ1-2	TRBV2	-	ASSERSAGGGYGYT
TRBJ2-7	TRBV7-9	-	ASSLDTSSYEQY
TRBJ2-2	TRBV6-4	-	ASSDRLASGGDTGELF
TRBJ2-1	TRBV13	few	ASSPSDRLHNEQF
TRBJ1-1	TRBV5-1	-	ASSGGTGNTEAF
TRBJ1-5	TRBV2	-	ASSEGTGFQPQH
TRBJ2-7	TRBV7-2	-	ASSSLYEQY
TRBJ1-1	TRBV18	-	ASSPKGQGNTEAF
TRBJ2-7	TRBV10-3	few	AISDSTGGHEQY
TRBJ1-5	TRBV30	few	AWSRTGTPNQPQH
TRBJ1-1	TRBV2	-	ASTIRQANTEAF
TRBJ1-1	TRBV19	-	ASSIRSRQLNTEAF
TRBJ2-5	TRBV19	-	ASSIERQGGETQY
TRBJ2-7	TRBV7-8	-	ASSQARLSYEQY
TRBJ1-1	TRBV5-1	-	ASSLSGERYTEAF
TRBJ2-2	TRBV5-1	-	ASSLGGARTGELF
TRBJ2-5	TRBV15	once	ATSSGGEGSVTQY
TRBJ1-4	TRBV14	-	ASSQVAFGEKLF
TRBJ2-1	TRBV19	-	ASSTQLAGGRDEQF
TRBJ1-1	TRBV9	-	ASSVVAGLTEAF